Listed here is a single TCR beta chain. This sample was taken from a study of cytomegalovirus exposure and HLA in healthy donors. V was pared by 0 bases and J by 4 bases, with 10 bases between. Germline V CDR1 and CDR2: SGHRS, YFSETQ. CDR3 size: 14 residues. The PCR ran on 60 Vbeta and 13 Jbeta primers. Libraries were prepared by immunoSEQ multiplex PCR; TCRdb keeps only in-frame clonotypes and omits some of them. Of approximately 73,000 clones listed, roughly 63% are singletons. The sample comprised PBMCs. The origin of this receptor is a man aged 25 to 40 in good health and CMV-seropositive. The V and J genes are TRBV5-1 and TRBJ1-1; no reliable D call. CDR3 sequence: CASSLDLLSTEAFF. The CDR3 region has the DNA TGCGCCAGCAGCTTGGATTTACTTAGCACTGAAGCTTTCTTT.